This T cell receptor beta chain was observed in a study of blood T cell repertoires in COVID-19. Trimming removed 1 base from V and 8 bases from J, with 9 bases in between. The germline V gene encodes CDR1 LGHDT and CDR2 YNNKEL (reference sequence). This CDR3 has 14 residues. Original methodology: For nucleated cells, counts were estimated from reference gene primer amplification. Here immunoSEQ multiplex PCR was the method, and the copy in TCRdb shows in-frame clones only, minus some. V, J and clone size were drawn from that table, and D and trimming were deduced from the DNA. Here the sample spans 250,000 to 300,000 clones, over 75% being singletons.

The rearrangement joins TRBV3-1 (or the pseudogene TRBV3-2) to TRBJ1-6, with unresolved D. This TCR came from a woman in her forties or fifties who had recovered from COVID-19. Sequenced sample: PBMCs or T cells enriched from blood (not recorded which). The CDR3 loop is CASSQGWTDSPLHF. CDR3 sequence (DNA): TGTGCCAGCAGCCAAGGGTGGACTGATTCACCCCTCCACTTT.